These 26 T cell receptor beta chains came from one sample sequenced in a study of patients and donors after allogeneic stem cell transplantation. MiXCR, run by TCRdb on the RT-PCR reads, gives a single entry per CDR3 protein. The sample holds 400,000 to 500,000 distinct CDR3 sequences, 16% seen once. Source material: blood, either unsorted or a sorted T cell fraction (not recorded which). Receptor source: a human donor who was either an allogeneic HSCT recipient or a stem cell or donor lymphocyte infusion donor (not recorded which). It is not recorded whose cells these are; they may come from a transplant donor.

The genes are TRBV28 and TRBJ2-5; D possibly corresponds to TRBD2 (5 bases). The CDR3 spans 16 residues. V dropped 4 bases and J dropped 4 bases, with 19 bases sitting between them. The germline CDR1 and CDR2 sequences are MDHEN and SYDVKM. The CDR3 is CASSSPWGGGGETQYF. The CDR3 coding sequence is TGTGCCAGCAGTTCTCCCTGGGGTGGAGGTGGAGAGACCCAGTACTTC. The variable domain in full, completed from reference TRBV28 and TRBJ2-5, reads DVKVTQSSRYLVKRTGEKVFLECVQDMDHENMFWYRQDPGLGLRLIYFSYDVKMKEKGDIPEGYSVSREKKERFSLILESASTNQTSMYLCASSSPWGGGGETQYFGPGTRLLVL.

The table lists this clonotype with many counts. The rearrangement links TRBV5-5 to TRBJ2-3; a possible D gene is TRBD1 (6 bases). CDR1 SGHKS and CDR2 YYEKEE come from the germline V gene (reference sequence). This CDR3 is 13 amino acids long. V shed 0 bases and J shed 4 bases, with 6 bases lying between them. DNA for the CDR3: TGTGCCAGCAGCTTGGGGGGGCCAGATACGCAGTATTTT. It codes for CASSLGGPDTQYF. Combining the CDR3 with reference TRBV5-5 and TRBJ2-3 gives the whole variable domain DAGVTQSPTHLIKTRGQQVTLRCSPISGHKSVSWYQQVLGQGPQFIFQYYEKEERGRGNFPDRFSARQFPNYSSELNVNALLLGDSALYLCASSLGGPDTQYFGPGTRLTVL.

V and J are TRBV19 and TRBJ2-2; tentatively, D is TRBD2 (5 bases). The CDR3 spans 13 residues. The germline CDR1 and CDR2 sequences are LNHDA and SQIVND (reference sequence). Between the trimmed V and J ends, which lost 8 bases and 4 bases, there was a span of 11 bases. The CDR3 reads CASSGVTTGELFF. DNA of the CDR3: TGTGCCAGTTCCGGGGTAACCACCGGGGAGCTGTTTTTT.

This clonotype was recorded a few times. The V call is TRBV12-5, the J call TRBJ2-1; 9 bases are a match to TRBD1. CDR3 length: 15 amino acids. V was clipped by 5 bases and J by 7 bases; unmatched bases: 9. Germline V gene data show CDR1 as LGHNT and CDR2 as FRNRAP. DNA of the CDR3: TGTGCTAGTGGTCTCTCCGGGACAGGGACGAATGAGCAGTTCTTC. Translating it yields CASGLSGTGTNEQFF.

This sequence joins TRBV2 and TRBJ2-2; 13 bases agree with TRBD2. Germline-derived CDR1 and CDR2 are SNHLY and FYNNEI. CDR3 length equals 17 residues. Trimming at V came to 5 bases and at J to 4 bases, leaving 7 bases not matched to a gene. CDR3 loop: CASSTTGLAGRTGELFF. The CDR3 nucleotides are TGTGCCAGCAGTACTACGGGACTAGCGGGACGCACCGGGGAGCTGTTTTTT.

This clonotype was found a few times. This chain connects TRBV14 to TRBJ2-7; 10 positions match TRBD1. The length of the CDR3 is 15 residues. The V segment lost 5 bases and the J segment 6 bases; nucleotides outside the gene matches: 10. The germline V gene has CDR1 SGHDN and CDR2 FVKESK. CDR3 bases: TGTGCCAGCAGCTTAAGACAGGGGGCGAAAAGCGAGCAGTACTTC. It is translated as CASSLRQGAKSEQYF.

This clonotype was counted many times. The V call is TRBV20-1, the J call TRBJ2-1, with TRBD2 matching 11 bases. Per the germline V gene, CDR1 is DFQATT and CDR2 is SNEGSKA (reference sequence). With 2 bases clipped from V and 4 bases from J, the junction kept 13 bases outside the gene matches. This CDR3 comprises 18 residues. CDR3: CSARRTRGTSGQYNEQFF. The CDR3 DNA reads as TGCAGTGCTAGAAGAACCCGGGGGACTAGCGGTCAATACAATGAGCAGTTCTTC.

This clonotype was detected a few times. V gene TRBV5-5 combines with J gene TRBJ2-5; no clear D. Between the trimmed V and J ends, which lost 1 base and 1 base, there was a span of 8 bases. Germline CDR1 is SGHKS and CDR2 is YYEKEE (reference sequence). The CDR3 extends over 14 amino acids. Written as DNA, the CDR3 is TGTGCCAGCAGCTTGTTTCCGCTCCAAGAGACCCAGTACTTC. Amino acid sequence: CASSLFPLQETQYF.

The V call is TRBV2, the J call TRBJ2-1; D gene unclear. V shed 5 bases and J shed 9 bases, with 5 bases lying between them. Germline CDR1 and CDR2: SNHLY and FYNNEI. CDR3 length: 10 amino acids. DNA for the CDR3: TGTGCCAGCAGTAGAGTTGAGCAGTTCTTC. Translating gives CASSRVEQFF.

This rearrangement joins TRBV12-3 or TRBV12-4 to TRBJ1-3; D is possibly TRBD1 (5 bases). CDR3 length equals 13 residues. V lost 5 bases and J 5 bases, leaving 10 bases between the germline ends. CDR3 sequence: CASSGGGRNTIYF. The DNA of the CDR3 is TGTGCCAGCAGTGGCGGGGGTAGAAACACCATATATTTT.

This chain uses TRBV7-9 with TRBJ2-7, with D possibly being TRBD1 (6 bases). The CDR3 runs to 13 residues. V gave up 2 bases and J gave up 5 bases, with 10 bases separating them. CDR1 and CDR2 from the germline V gene are SEHNR and FQNEAQ (reference sequence). The CDR3 sequence is CASSLQGRDEQYF. The CDR3 region has the DNA TGTGCCAGCAGCTTACAGGGGCGTGACGAGCAGTACTTC.

This clonotype occurred many times. This chain joins TRBV12-3 or TRBV12-4 and TRBJ2-2, with D maybe TRBD2 (5 bases). The CDR3 loop spans 15 amino acids. V lost 6 bases and J 10 bases, leaving 21 bases between the germline ends. The DNA of the CDR3 is TGTGCCAGCAGGACAAACTTAGGCGGAGGAAAGGAGCTGTTTTTT. Protein sequence: CASRTNLGGGKELFF.

This clonotype showed up just a few times. The gene calls are TRBV6-2 or TRBV6-3 and TRBJ2-3, with D hard to call. The CDR3 is made up of 18 amino acids. Germline V CDR1 and CDR2: MNHEY, SVGEGT. The V end was cut by 2 bases, the J end by 0 bases, with 18 bases between. CDR3 sequence (DNA): TGTGCCAGCAGTTACGGGTTAATCGACTGGCCCAGCACAGATACGCAGTATTTT. This encodes CASSYGLIDWPSTDTQYF.

This chain links TRBV4-3 with TRBJ2-7; D not certain. Germline CDR1 LGHNA, CDR2 YSLEER. The CDR3 loop spans 15 amino acids. Trimming shortened V by 0 bases and J by 4 bases, and 13 bases separated the two germline ends. In DNA form, the CDR3 reads TGCGCCAGCAGCCAAGATTTAAGTCTGCGTTACGAGCAGTACTTC. Residues: CASSQDLSLRYEQYF.

The chain joins TRBV6-1 to TRBJ1-1; D unresolved. CDR1 is MNHNS, CDR2 SASEGT, per germline. The CDR3 covers 16 residues. Trimming removed 8 bases from V and 5 bases from J, with 24 bases in between. Written as DNA, the CDR3 is TGTGCCAGCCAGCCTAGGTTGAACCGAGTGGTGACTGAAGCTTTCTTT. Amino acids: CASQPRLNRVVTEAFF.

This clonotype was observed a handful of times. The chain couples TRBV6-5 to TRBJ2-2; 13 positions agree with TRBD2. V gave up 2 bases and J gave up 4 bases; unmatched junction bases: 10. CDR3 size: 19 residues. From germline, CDR1 is MNHEY and CDR2 SVGAGI. This chain's CDR3 is CASSYLGLAGVGVTGELFF. The CDR3 nucleotides read TGTGCCAGCAGTTACCTAGGACTAGCGGGGGTCGGAGTCACCGGGGAGCTGTTTTTT.

For the CDR3, the DNA is TGCAGTGCTAGAGTACAGGGCAACGGTGGCTACACCTTC. Translated, it gives CSARVQGNGGYTF. This chain links TRBV20-1 with TRBJ1-2, with D possibly being TRBD1 (6 bases). The germline V gene encodes CDR1 DFQATT and CDR2 SNEGSKA (reference sequence). V lost 1 base, J lost 7 bases, and 13 bases lay in between. This CDR3 has 13 amino acids.

This clonotype was detected a few times. The chain uses TRBV7-9 and TRBJ1-5, with D tentatively TRBD1 (5 bases). Trimming left V 4 bases short and J 3 bases short, with 19 bases between. CDR1 and CDR2 from the germline V gene are SEHNR and FQNEAQ (reference sequence). This CDR3 is 17 amino acids long. CDR3 region: CASSYAGGTGSNQPQHF. In DNA form, the CDR3 reads TGTGCCAGCAGCTATGCCGGAGGGACCGGCTCCAATCAGCCCCAGCATTTT.

This chain joins TRBV20-1 and TRBJ2-3; perhaps TRBD2 as D (5 bases). V was clipped by 3 bases and J by 3 bases, with 16 bases between them. CDR3 length equals 15 residues. Looked up from germline, CDR1 is DFQATT and CDR2 is SNEGSKA (reference sequence). CDR3 sequence: CSASQVVPGTDTQYF. CDR3 in DNA: TGCAGTGCTAGTCAAGTCGTCCCGGGAACAGATACGCAGTATTTT.

V gene TRBV27 combines with J gene TRBJ2-7; 8 bases are a match to TRBD2. In germline, CDR1 is MNHEY, CDR2 SMNVEV (reference sequence). V shed 5 bases and J 6 bases; nucleotides not matched to a gene: 12. The CDR3 runs to 15 residues. CDR3 protein: CASSKRGGGRAEQYF. In nucleotides, the CDR3 is TGTGCCAGCAGTAAAAGGGGCGGGGGGCGTGCCGAGCAGTACTTC.

The chain combines TRBV20-1 with TRBJ2-7, with D possibly being TRBD1 (6 bases). V was shortened by 6 bases and J by 5 bases, with 17 bases between the two germline ends. Per germline, CDR1 DFQATT and CDR2 SNEGSKA (reference sequence). This CDR3 region has 13 residues. Written as DNA, the CDR3 is TGCAGTGCCCGCCCCAACAGGGAAAACGAGCAGTACTTC. Translating gives CSARPNRENEQYF.

The chain is built from TRBV6-1 and TRBJ1-2, with D possibly TRBD1 on 5 matching bases. This CDR3 has 14 residues. CDR1 is MNHNS and CDR2 is SASEGT in the germline V gene. The V end lost 2 bases, the J end lost 2 bases, and 9 bases lay between the germline ends. The CDR3 coding sequence is TGTGCCAGCAGTGAACCGAACAGGAACTATGGCTACACCTTC. Its translation is CASSEPNRNYGYTF.

This clonotype has only a few counts. V usage is TRBV27 and J usage is TRBJ2-7, with D uncertain. Trimming pared 8 bases from V and 3 bases from J, leaving 14 bases between. Per the germline V gene, CDR1 is MNHEY and CDR2 is SMNVEV (reference sequence). The CDR3 has 13 amino acids. CDR3 sequence (DNA): TGTGCCAGCGGTCGAGGCCAAGTCTACGAGCAGTACTTC. The encoded protein is CASGRGQVYEQYF.

This clonotype occurred a few times. The chain employs TRBV7-3 and TRBJ2-3; D gene uncertain. Germline CDR1 reads SGHTA; CDR2 reads FQGTGA. CDR3 length equals 16 residues. The V gene lost 0 bases and the J gene lost 5 bases, with 15 bases spanning the gap. The CDR3, as DNA: TGTGCCAGCAGCTTAACGGTGGTACCTTCGGGAGATACGCAGTATTTT. Protein sequence: CASSLTVVPSGDTQYF. The full variable domain, completed using reference TRBV7-3 and TRBJ2-3, is GAGVSQTPSNKVTEKGKYVELRCDPISGHTALYWYRQSLGQGPEFLIYFQGTGAADDSGLPNDRFFAVRPEGSVSTLKIQRTERGDSAVYLCASSLTVVPSGDTQYFGPGTRLTVL.

J is TRBJ2-3 and V is TRBV5-1, with D uncertain. Between the trimmed V and J ends, which lost 1 base and 4 bases, there was a span of 10 bases. Germline V CDR1 and CDR2: SGHRS, YFSETQ. This CDR3 has 14 residues. CDR3 loop: CASSLFIQPDTQYF. CDR3 in DNA: TGCGCCAGCAGCTTGTTTATTCAACCAGATACGCAGTATTTT.

This sequence joins TRBV7-9 and TRBJ2-3; tentatively, D is TRBD1 (6 bases). With 5 bases removed from V and 0 bases from J, the gap between germline ends came to 15 bases. Germline values: CDR1 SEHNR, CDR2 FQNEAQ (reference sequence). The length of the CDR3 is 16 residues. CDR3 sequence reads: CASSTQGLGSTDTQYF. The CDR3, as DNA: TGTGCCAGCAGCACACAGGGATTGGGAAGCACAGATACGCAGTATTTT.